This T cell receptor (beta chain) was retrieved from a study of technical replicates of blood from a handful of donors. The CDR3 is made up of 15 amino acids. Germline V lookup: CDR1 GTSNPN, CDR2 SVGIG (reference sequence). V was trimmed by 1 base and J by 4 bases, leaving 16 bases between them. Clones were read by immunoSEQ multiplex PCR, and TCRdb kept only the in-frame ones, dropping some. This sample has about 72,000 clones; about nine tenths occur once, and the top ten carry 0.42%. The chain uses TRBV30 and TRBJ2-5, with D perhaps matching TRBD1 (5 bases). Source material: T cells isolated from PBMCs. The origin of this receptor is a human donor in good health. The CDR3 spells CAWSEGRRTGETQYF. CDR3 DNA: TGTGCCTGGAGTGAAGGACGGAGAACAGGAGAGACCCAGTACTTC.